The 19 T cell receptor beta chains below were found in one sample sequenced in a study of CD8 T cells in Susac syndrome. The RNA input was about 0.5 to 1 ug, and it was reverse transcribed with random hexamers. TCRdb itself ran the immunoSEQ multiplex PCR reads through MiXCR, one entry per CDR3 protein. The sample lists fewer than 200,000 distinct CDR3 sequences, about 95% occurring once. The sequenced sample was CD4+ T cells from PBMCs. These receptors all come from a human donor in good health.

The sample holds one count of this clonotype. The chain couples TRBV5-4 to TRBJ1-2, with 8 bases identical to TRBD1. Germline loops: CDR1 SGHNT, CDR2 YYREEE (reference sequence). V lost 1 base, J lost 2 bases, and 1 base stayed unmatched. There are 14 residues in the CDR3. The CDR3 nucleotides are TGTGCCAGCAGCTTGAACAGGGGGAACTATGGCTACACCTTC. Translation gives CASSLNRGNYGYTF.

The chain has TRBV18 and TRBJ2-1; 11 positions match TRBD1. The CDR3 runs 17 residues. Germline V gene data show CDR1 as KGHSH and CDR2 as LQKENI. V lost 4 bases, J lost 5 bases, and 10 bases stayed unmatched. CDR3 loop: CASSQRRTGGEDNEQFF. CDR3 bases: TGTGCCAGCTCACAAAGGAGGACAGGGGGCGAGGACAATGAGCAGTTCTTC.

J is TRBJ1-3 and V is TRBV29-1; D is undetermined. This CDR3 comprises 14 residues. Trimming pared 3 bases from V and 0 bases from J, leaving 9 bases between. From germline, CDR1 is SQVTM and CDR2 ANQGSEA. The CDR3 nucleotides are TGCAGCGTTGATGGCGGACGCTCTGGAAACACCATATATTTT. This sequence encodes CSVDGGRSGNTIYF.

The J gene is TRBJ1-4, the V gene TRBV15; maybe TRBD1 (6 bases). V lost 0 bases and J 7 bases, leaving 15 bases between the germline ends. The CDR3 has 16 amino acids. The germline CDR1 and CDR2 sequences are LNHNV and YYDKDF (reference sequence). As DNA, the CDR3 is TGTGCCACCAGCAGAGATTTACAGGGTCTTGGTGAAAAACTGTTTTTT. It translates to CATSRDLQGLGEKLFF.

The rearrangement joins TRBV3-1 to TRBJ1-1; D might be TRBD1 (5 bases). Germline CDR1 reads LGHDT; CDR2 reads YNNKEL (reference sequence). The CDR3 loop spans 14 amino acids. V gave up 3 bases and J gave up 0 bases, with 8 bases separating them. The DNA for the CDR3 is TGTGCCAGCAGCCAGGCGACAGTGAACACTGAAGCTTTCTTT. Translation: CASSQATVNTEAFF.

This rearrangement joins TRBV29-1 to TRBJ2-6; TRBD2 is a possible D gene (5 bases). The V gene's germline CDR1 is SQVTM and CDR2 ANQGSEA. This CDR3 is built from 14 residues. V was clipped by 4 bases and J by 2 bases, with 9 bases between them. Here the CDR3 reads CSVAGLTGANVLTF. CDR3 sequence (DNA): TGCAGCGTTGCGGGGTTAACTGGGGCCAACGTCCTGACTTTC.

The CDR3 protein is CALSSYNEQFF. The CDR3 coding sequence is TGTGCACTAAGCTCCTACAATGAGCAGTTCTTC. The chain has TRBV7-9 and TRBJ2-1; D unclear. The CDR3 runs 11 residues. Germline V CDR1 and CDR2: SEHNR, FQNEAQ (reference sequence).

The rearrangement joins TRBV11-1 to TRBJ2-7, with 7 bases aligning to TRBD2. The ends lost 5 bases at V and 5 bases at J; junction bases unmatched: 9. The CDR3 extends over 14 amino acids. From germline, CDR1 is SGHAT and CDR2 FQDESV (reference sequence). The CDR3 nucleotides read TGTGCCAGCAGCGTTCGCTTAGCGGGCGACGAGCAGTACTTC. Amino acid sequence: CASSVRLAGDEQYF.

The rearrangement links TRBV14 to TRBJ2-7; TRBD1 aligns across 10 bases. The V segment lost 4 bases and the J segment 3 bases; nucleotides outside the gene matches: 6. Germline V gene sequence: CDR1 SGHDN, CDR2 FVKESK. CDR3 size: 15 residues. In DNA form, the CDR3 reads TGTGCCAGCAGCCGGTGGACAGGGGGTTTCTACGAGCAGTACTTC. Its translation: CASSRWTGGFYEQYF. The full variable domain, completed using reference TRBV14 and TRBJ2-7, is EAGVTQFPSHSVIEKGQTVTLRCDPISGHDNLYWYRRVMGKEIKFLLHFVKESKQDESGMPNNRFLAERTGGTYSTLKVQPAELEDSGVYFCASSRWTGGFYEQYFGPGTRLTVT.

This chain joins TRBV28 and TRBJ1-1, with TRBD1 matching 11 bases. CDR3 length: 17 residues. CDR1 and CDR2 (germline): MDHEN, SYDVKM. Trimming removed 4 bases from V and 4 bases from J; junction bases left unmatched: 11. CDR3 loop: CASSSGGQGAFGTEAFF. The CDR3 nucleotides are TGTGCCAGCAGTTCTGGCGGACAGGGGGCGTTTGGCACTGAAGCTTTCTTT.

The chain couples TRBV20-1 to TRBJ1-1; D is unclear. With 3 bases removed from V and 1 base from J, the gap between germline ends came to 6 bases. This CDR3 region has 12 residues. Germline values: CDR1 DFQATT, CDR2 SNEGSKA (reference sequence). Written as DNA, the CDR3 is TGCAGTGCTAGCTCGTCGAACACTGAAGCTTTCTTT. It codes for CSASSSNTEAFF.

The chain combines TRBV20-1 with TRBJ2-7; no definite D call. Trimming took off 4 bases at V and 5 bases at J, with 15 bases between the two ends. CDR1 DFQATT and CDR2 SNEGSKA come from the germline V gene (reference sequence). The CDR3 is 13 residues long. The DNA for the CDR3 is TGCAGTGCTACAGGTTTGATTCGACACGAGCAGTACTTC. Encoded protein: CSATGLIRHEQYF.

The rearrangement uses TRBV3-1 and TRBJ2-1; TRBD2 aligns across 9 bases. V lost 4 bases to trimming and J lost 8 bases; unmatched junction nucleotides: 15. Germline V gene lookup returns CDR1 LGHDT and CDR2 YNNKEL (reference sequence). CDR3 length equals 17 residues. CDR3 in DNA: TGTGCCAGCAGCCCCACGGGGGCGGGAGGGCCTTTGGATGAGCAGTTCTTC. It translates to CASSPTGAGGPLDEQFF.

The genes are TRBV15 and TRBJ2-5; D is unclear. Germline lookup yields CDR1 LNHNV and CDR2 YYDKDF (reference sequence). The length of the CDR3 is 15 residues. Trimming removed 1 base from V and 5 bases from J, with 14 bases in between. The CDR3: CATSRVGPSRETQYF. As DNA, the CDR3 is TGTGCCACCAGCAGAGTCGGTCCTAGTCGGGAGACCCAGTACTTC.

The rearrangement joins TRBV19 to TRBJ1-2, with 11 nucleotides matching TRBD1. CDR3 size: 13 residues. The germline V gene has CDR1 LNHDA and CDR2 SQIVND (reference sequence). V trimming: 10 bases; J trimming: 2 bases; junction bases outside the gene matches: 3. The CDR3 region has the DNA TGTGCCACCCGGACAGGGGGCAACTATGGCTACACCTTC. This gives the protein CATRTGGNYGYTF.

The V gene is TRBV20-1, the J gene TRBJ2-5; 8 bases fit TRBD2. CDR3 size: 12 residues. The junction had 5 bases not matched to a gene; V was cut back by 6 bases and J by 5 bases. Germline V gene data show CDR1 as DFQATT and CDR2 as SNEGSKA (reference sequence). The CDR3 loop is CSAQLAVETQYF. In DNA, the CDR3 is TGCAGTGCCCAACTAGCGGTCGAGACCCAGTACTTC.

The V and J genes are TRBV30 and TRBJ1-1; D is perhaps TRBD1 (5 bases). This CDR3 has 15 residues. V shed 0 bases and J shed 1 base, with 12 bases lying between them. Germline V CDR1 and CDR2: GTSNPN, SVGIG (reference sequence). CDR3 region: CAWSVAGRGNTEAFF. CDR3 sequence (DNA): TGTGCCTGGAGTGTGGCAGGGAGGGGGAACACTGAAGCTTTCTTT.

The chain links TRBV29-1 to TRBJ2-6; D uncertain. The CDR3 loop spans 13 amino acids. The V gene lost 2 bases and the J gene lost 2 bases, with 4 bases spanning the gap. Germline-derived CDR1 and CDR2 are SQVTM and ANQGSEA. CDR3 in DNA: TGCAGCGTTGAAAACGCTGGGGCCAACGTCCTGACTTTC. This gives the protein CSVENAGANVLTF.

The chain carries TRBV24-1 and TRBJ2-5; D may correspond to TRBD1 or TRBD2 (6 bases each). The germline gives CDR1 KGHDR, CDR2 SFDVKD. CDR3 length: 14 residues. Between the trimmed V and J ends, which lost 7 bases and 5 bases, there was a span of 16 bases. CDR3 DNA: TGTGCCACCAGCTGGACAGTTGGAGGGGAGACCCAGTACTTC. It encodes CATSWTVGGETQYF.